This T cell receptor (beta chain) originates from a study of a mutant IDH1 vaccine in newly diagnosed glioma. Notes on this clone: Its target is unknown.

The assay was immunoSEQ multiplex PCR, and TCRdb's table has in-frame clones only and misses some. The sample lists more than 50,000 clones; 80% were seen once. Stated time point: week 11, during vaccination. Doses comprised 300 ug of mutant IDH1 20-mer peptide each, plus topical imiquimod. CDR1 and CDR2 (germline): MNHEY, SVGAGI. The CDR3 loop spans 15 amino acids. Trimming removed 6 bases at V and 4 bases at J, with 17 bases between. The receptor was isolated from a man aged 50-59 years with glioma. The chain joins TRBV6-5 to TRBJ2-3; either TRBD1 or TRBD2 may fit D (5 bases each). Sample: PBMCs, taken from a glioma patient whose treatment included an IDH1 peptide vaccine. The CDR3 DNA reads TGTGCCAGCAGCCCGGGATCCCAGGGTGCAGATACGCAGTATTTT. As protein: CASSPGSQGADTQYF.